A single sample is the source of the 27 T cell receptor beta chains below, sequenced in a study of cytomegalovirus exposure and HLA in healthy donors. The PCR used 60 Vbeta and 13 Jbeta primers. The assay was immunoSEQ multiplex PCR, and TCRdb's table has in-frame clones only and misses some. The sample contains some 200,000 clones, more than 80% of which appear only once. Sequencing was done on a sample of PBMCs. The receptor set was obtained from a boy between 10 and 17 years old in good health and CMV-seronegative.

The rearrangement uses TRBV30 and TRBJ1-2; D is unclear. Trimming cost V 1 base and J 4 bases, with 10 bases left between them. Germline V lookup: CDR1 GTSNPN, CDR2 SVGIG (reference sequence). This CDR3 is built from 13 residues. The CDR3 loop is CAWSARPLYGYTF. The CDR3 nucleotides read TGTGCCTGGAGTGCTAGGCCGCTCTATGGCTACACCTTC.

J is TRBJ2-7 and V is TRBV5-1; D is possibly TRBD1 (6 bases). V was cut by 0 bases and J by 3 bases, with 16 bases left in between. Germline CDR1 and CDR2: SGHRS and YFSETQ. The CDR3 is 16 residues long. The CDR3 here is CASSLDYAGVGYEQYF. The CDR3 coding sequence is TGCGCCAGCAGCTTGGATTATGCAGGGGTCGGCTACGAGCAGTACTTC.

This chain connects TRBV7-9 to TRBJ2-3, with TRBD1 as a possible D gene (7 bases). Per germline, CDR1 SEHNR and CDR2 FQNEAQ (reference sequence). This CDR3 spans 17 amino acids. With 5 bases removed from V and 0 bases from J, the gap between germline ends came to 18 bases. CDR3 DNA: TGTGCCAGCAGCCCGAGCCGGGGGACAGCCAGCACAGATACGCAGTATTTT. Translation gives CASSPSRGTASTDTQYF.

The V gene is TRBV7-6, the J gene TRBJ2-7; 8 bases fit TRBD2. This CDR3 is 16 amino acids long. Germline CDR1 reads SGHVS; CDR2 reads FNYEAQ. V trimming: 4 bases; J trimming: 3 bases; junction bases outside the gene matches: 11. Here the CDR3 DNA reads TGTGCCAGCAGCTCCCAACCTGCGGGGGGATACTACGAGCAGTACTTC. This gives the protein CASSSQPAGGYYEQYF.

The genes are TRBV5-5 and TRBJ2-5, with 7 bases lining up with TRBD2. Gene TRBJ2-7 matches the end of the DNA better, so the J call may be wrong. The CDR3 spans 14 residues. Germline CDR1 reads SGHKS; CDR2 reads YYEKEE (reference sequence). The CDR3 DNA reads as TGTGCCAGCAGCTTGGGCCTAGCGGACTACGAGCAGTACTTC. Its translation is CASSLGLADYEQYF.

This clone has just one count. This chain joins TRBV10-3 and TRBJ1-2; D not resolved. The V and J ends lost 4 bases and 4 bases respectively, with 10 bases between them. This CDR3 has 13 amino acids. The germline V gene encodes CDR1 ENHRY and CDR2 SYGVKD. CDR3 residues: CAISVENGYGYTF. CDR3 coding DNA: TGTGCCATCAGTGTGGAGAACGGCTATGGCTACACCTTC.

This chain joins TRBV11-3 and TRBJ2-7; D may be TRBD1 (6 bases). Trimming shortened V by 1 base and J by 2 bases, and 12 bases separated the two germline ends. CDR1 and CDR2 from the germline V gene are SGHNT and YENEEA. The CDR3 is 15 amino acids. The CDR3 sequence is CASSLAGVPTYEQYF. CDR3 DNA: TGTGCCAGCAGCTTAGCAGGGGTTCCTACCTACGAGCAGTACTTC.

The V gene is TRBV27, the J gene TRBJ1-6; the D is unclear. V lost 3 bases to trimming and J lost 8 bases, with 11 bases between them. The CDR3 sequence is 14 residues long. Germline V gene sequence: CDR1 MNHEY, CDR2 SMNVEV (reference sequence). The CDR3 coding sequence is TGTGCCAGCAGTTTCGTTGCTCGGGATTCACCCCTCCACTTT. Translating gives CASSFVARDSPLHF.

The chain is built from TRBV13 and TRBJ2-6; TRBD1 agrees at 8 bases. The J segment lost 4 bases and the V segment lost 5 bases, leaving 7 bases of the junction unmatched. This CDR3 comprises 16 residues. Germline V gene lookup returns CDR1 PRHDT and CDR2 FYEKMQ (reference sequence). CDR3 amino acids: CASSRGTGGGANVLTF. CDR3 DNA sequence: TGTGCCAGCAGCCGGGGGACAGGTGGGGGGGCCAACGTCCTGACTTTC. Filled out from reference TRBV13 and TRBJ2-6, the complete variable domain reads AAGVIQSPRHLIKEKRETATLKCYPIPRHDTVYWYQQGPGQDPQFLISFYEKMQSDKGSIPDRFSAQQFSDYHSELNMSSLELGDSALYFCASSRGTGGGANVLTFGAGSRLTVL.

V usage is TRBV9 and J usage is TRBJ1-5; 9 bases agree with TRBD1. CDR1 and CDR2 (germline): SGDLS, YYNGEE. The V segment lost 1 base and the J segment 4 bases; nucleotides outside the gene matches: 3. This CDR3 comprises 15 residues. The CDR3 spells CASSVTGGRNQPQHF. In nucleotides, the CDR3 is TGTGCCAGCAGCGTAACAGGGGGCAGGAATCAGCCCCAGCATTTT.

The V and J genes are TRBV6-1 and TRBJ2-5, with 7 nucleotides matching TRBD1. Looked up from germline, CDR1 is MNHNS and CDR2 is SASEGT. V trimming: 2 bases; J trimming: 4 bases; junction bases outside the gene matches: 4. This CDR3 contains 14 residues. The CDR3 DNA follows: TGTGCCAGCAGTGAATTAGGGGGCGGAGAGACCCAGTACTTC. Protein: CASSELGGGETQYF.

The chain combines TRBV7-2 with TRBJ1-3; D ambiguous. V lost 1 base and J 1 base, leaving 11 bases between the germline ends. CDR3 length equals 16 residues. CDR1 is SGHTA, CDR2 FQGNSA, per germline. The CDR3 DNA follows: TGTGCCAGCAGCTTAGGGGCACCTAAATCTGGAAACACCATATATTTT. Translated, it gives CASSLGAPKSGNTIYF.

The gene calls are TRBV5-4 and TRBJ1-3, with 7 bases matching TRBD1. Trimming took 4 bases from V and 0 from J; bases not matched to a gene: 7. The germline V gene encodes CDR1 SGHNT and CDR2 YYREEE (reference sequence). The length of the CDR3 is 16 residues. CDR3 nucleotide sequence: TGTGCCAGCAGCAGTGGACAGGTCCTCTCTGGAAACACCATATATTTT. Amino acids: CASSSGQVLSGNTIYF.

This chain connects TRBV6-1 to TRBJ2-1, with 8 positions matching TRBD2. Trimming at V came to 6 bases and at J to 5 bases, leaving 6 bases not matched to a gene. CDR1 is MNHNS and CDR2 is SASEGT in the germline V gene. This CDR3 contains 14 residues. CDR3 sequence: CASRSAGVHNEQFF. DNA for the CDR3: TGTGCCAGCAGATCAGCGGGAGTCCACAATGAGCAGTTCTTC.

The gene calls are TRBV7-8 and TRBJ1-1, with 7 positions matching TRBD1. This CDR3 comprises 14 residues. V lost 3 bases, J lost 6 bases, and 7 bases stayed unmatched. CDR1 and CDR2 from the germline V gene are SGHVS and FQNEAQ. CDR3 loop: CASSFKTGVAEAFF. The CDR3, as DNA: TGTGCCAGCAGCTTTAAAACAGGGGTGGCTGAAGCTTTCTTT.

J is TRBJ2-3 and V is TRBV29-1; D is uncertain. This CDR3 region has 14 residues. Germline V gene lookup returns CDR1 SQVTM and CDR2 ANQGSEA. Deletions cut 7 bases from V and 0 bases from J, with 14 bases between. In DNA form, the CDR3 reads TGCAGCGCCACTCTAGGTATTAGCACAGATACGCAGTATTTT. Translation gives CSATLGISTDTQYF.

The gene calls are TRBV6-1 and TRBJ1-2; D may be TRBD1 (6 bases). The germline V gene has CDR1 MNHNS and CDR2 SASEGT. This CDR3 has 14 amino acids. V was pared by 1 base and J by 2 bases, with 8 bases between. This chain's CDR3 is CASSEGTANYGYTF. The DNA for the CDR3 is TGTGCCAGCAGTGAAGGGACAGCGAACTATGGCTACACCTTC.

The chain is built from TRBV27 and TRBJ1-5; TRBD1 matches 7 bases. Germline assignment: CDR1 MNHEY and CDR2 SMNVEV (reference sequence). The CDR3 totals 13 residues. Unmatched junction bases numbered 4, after V lost 6 bases and J lost 5 bases. In nucleotides, the CDR3 is TGTGCCAGCAGCACCCAGGGGGATCAGCCCCAGCATTTT. Its protein product is CASSTQGDQPQHF.

J is TRBJ2-2 and V is TRBV19; D gene ambiguous. Germline V gene sequence: CDR1 LNHDA, CDR2 SQIVND (reference sequence). The CDR3 totals 15 residues. V was shortened by 7 bases and J by 1 base, with 13 bases between the two germline ends. The CDR3 loop is CASTPSVMNTGELFF. CDR3 sequence (DNA): TGTGCCAGTACCCCATCGGTGATGAACACCGGGGAGCTGTTTTTT.

This clone was seen a handful of times. The rearrangement uses TRBV2 and TRBJ1-1; 7 bases are shared with TRBD1. Germline CDR1 reads SNHLY; CDR2 reads FYNNEI. There are 14 residues in the CDR3. V was clipped by 7 bases and J by 1 base; unmatched bases: 6. Here the CDR3 reads CASNRAGGNTEAFF. DNA for the CDR3: TGTGCCAGCAATAGGGCAGGGGGGAACACTGAAGCTTTCTTT.

The rearrangement links TRBV19 to TRBJ2-7, with D possibly TRBD2 on 5 matching bases. V lost 3 bases and J 6 bases, leaving 15 bases between the germline ends. The CDR3 extends over 14 amino acids. Looked up from germline, CDR1 is LNHDA and CDR2 is SQIVND (reference sequence). DNA for the CDR3: TGTGCCAGTAGTATCGGAGGTCCTCTTGGCGAGCAGTACTTC. Translating gives CASSIGGPLGEQYF.

CDR3 protein: CAWSVRQGAYGNTIYF. DNA for the CDR3: TGTGCCTGGAGTGTGCGGCAGGGGGCATATGGAAACACCATATATTTT. The rearrangement joins TRBV30 to TRBJ1-3; TRBD1 agrees at 8 bases. The V and J ends lost 0 bases and 3 bases, in that order; junction bases with no gene match: 7. The CDR3 totals 16 residues. Germline V gene sequence: CDR1 GTSNPN, CDR2 SVGIG (reference sequence).

The chain is built from TRBV4-1 and TRBJ2-4, with D perhaps matching TRBD1 (6 bases). The CDR3 totals 17 residues. CDR1 is MGHRA and CDR2 is YSYEKL in the germline V gene. V lost 3 bases, J lost 0 bases, and 15 bases lay in between. The CDR3 DNA follows: TGCGCCAGCAGCCAGGAGAACCACAGGGTAGCCAAAAACATTCAGTACTTC. Translation gives CASSQENHRVAKNIQYF.

The chain employs TRBV9 and TRBJ2-3, with 12 bases matching TRBD1. Germline assignment: CDR1 SGDLS and CDR2 YYNGEE. This CDR3 is 15 amino acids long. The V segment lost 8 bases and the J segment 4 bases; nucleotides outside the gene matches: 8. The DNA of the CDR3 is TGTGCCAGTACACCGGGACAGGGGGCCCCAGATACGCAGTATTTT. As protein: CASTPGQGAPDTQYF.

The chain is built from TRBV15 and TRBJ1-2; D unresolved. The V end was cut by 2 bases, the J end by 0 bases, with 19 bases between. From germline, CDR1 is LNHNV and CDR2 YYDKDF (reference sequence). The CDR3 is made up of 18 amino acids. The CDR3 DNA follows: TGTGCCACCAGCAGAACCCCCATTTTGGGCCGATCTAACTATGGCTACACCTTC. Translation gives CATSRTPILGRSNYGYTF.

The chain carries TRBV7-2 and TRBJ2-1; 15 positions match TRBD2. Per germline, CDR1 SGHTA and CDR2 FQGNSA. The CDR3 has 19 residues. V trimming: 1 base; J trimming: 1 base; junction bases outside the gene matches: 5. This CDR3 reads CASSLEGTSGGRSYNEQFF. CDR3 DNA sequence: TGTGCCAGCAGCTTAGAGGGGACTAGCGGGGGGCGGTCCTACAATGAGCAGTTCTTC.

The gene calls are TRBV15 and TRBJ1-2; D is ambiguous. Trimming left V 0 bases short and J 4 bases short, with 6 bases between. CDR1 and CDR2 (germline): LNHNV, YYDKDF (reference sequence). The CDR3 has 13 residues. The CDR3 loop reads CATSRDGSYGYTF. In nucleotides, the CDR3 is TGTGCCACCAGCAGAGATGGGAGCTATGGCTACACCTTC.